Sequencing of this T cell receptor beta chain was carried out in a study of blood T cells in healthy people across ages. A second about 6 to 12 cycle PCR used barcoded and J-beta primers. TCRdb re-analysed the 5' RACE reads in MiXCR, keeping a single row per CDR3 protein. This sample yields about 590,000 distinct CDR3 sequences, of which approximately 30% are seen a single time; approximately 14% belongs to the top ten. Germline assignment: CDR1 KGHSH and CDR2 LQKENI. The CDR3 totals 14 residues. The V gene lost 8 bases and the J gene lost 0 bases, with 13 bases spanning the gap. Overall study results and limits: Naive T cell percentage by flow cytometry tracked strongly with beta diversity. CMV infection status of these donors was not known. Per million T cells, TCR beta diversity dropped about linearly as age rose.

This clonotype showed up many times. What it binds is unknown. The authors extracted at least 6 micrograms of total RNA per sample. This sequence originates from a woman aged 80 or over in good health. J is TRBJ1-2 and V is TRBV18, with TRBD1 as a possible D gene (5 bases). Sequenced input: blood. CDR3 sequence (DNA): TGTGCCAGCAGCCCCGGACAAGCTAACTATGGCTACACCTTC. Amino acids: CASSPGQANYGYTF. The whole variable domain, remainder taken from reference TRBV18 and TRBJ1-2, is NAGVMQNPRHLVRRRGQEARLRCSPMKGHSHVYWYRQLPEEGLKFMVYLQKENIIDESGMPKERFSAEFPKEGPSILRIQQVVRGDSAAYFCASSPGQANYGYTFGSGTRLTVV.